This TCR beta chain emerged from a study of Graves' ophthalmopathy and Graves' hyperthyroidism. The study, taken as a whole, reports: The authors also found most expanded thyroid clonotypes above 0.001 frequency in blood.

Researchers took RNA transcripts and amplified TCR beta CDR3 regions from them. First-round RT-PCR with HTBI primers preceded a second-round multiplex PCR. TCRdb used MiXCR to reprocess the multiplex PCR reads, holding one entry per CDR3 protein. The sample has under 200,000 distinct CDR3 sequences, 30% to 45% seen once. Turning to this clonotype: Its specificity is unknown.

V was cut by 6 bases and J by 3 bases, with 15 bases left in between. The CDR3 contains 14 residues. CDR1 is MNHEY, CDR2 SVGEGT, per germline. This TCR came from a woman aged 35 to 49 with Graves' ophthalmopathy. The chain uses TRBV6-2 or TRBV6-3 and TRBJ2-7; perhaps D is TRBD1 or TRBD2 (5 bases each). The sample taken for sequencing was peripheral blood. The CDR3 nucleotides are TGTGCCAGCAGGGTCCCGGGACCCCTCTACGAGCAGTACTTC. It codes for CASRVPGPLYEQYF.